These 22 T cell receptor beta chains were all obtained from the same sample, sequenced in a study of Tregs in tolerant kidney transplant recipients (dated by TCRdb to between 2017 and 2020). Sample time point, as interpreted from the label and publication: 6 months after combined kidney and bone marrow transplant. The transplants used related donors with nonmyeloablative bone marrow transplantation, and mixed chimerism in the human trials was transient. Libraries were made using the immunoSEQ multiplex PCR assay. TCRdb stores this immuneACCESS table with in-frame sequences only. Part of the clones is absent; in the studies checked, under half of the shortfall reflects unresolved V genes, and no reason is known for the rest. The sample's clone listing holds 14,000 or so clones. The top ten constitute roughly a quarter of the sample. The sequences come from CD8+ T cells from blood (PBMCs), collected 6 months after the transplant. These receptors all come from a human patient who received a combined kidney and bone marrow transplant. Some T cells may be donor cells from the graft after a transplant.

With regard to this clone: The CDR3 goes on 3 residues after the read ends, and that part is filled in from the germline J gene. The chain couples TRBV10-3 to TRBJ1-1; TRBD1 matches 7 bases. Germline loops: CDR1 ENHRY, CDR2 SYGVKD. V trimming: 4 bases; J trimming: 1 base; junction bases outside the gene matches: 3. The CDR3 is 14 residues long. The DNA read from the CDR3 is TGTGCCATCAGTGCCCGACAGGGGAACACTGAA. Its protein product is CAISARQGNTE. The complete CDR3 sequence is CAISARQGNTEAFF.

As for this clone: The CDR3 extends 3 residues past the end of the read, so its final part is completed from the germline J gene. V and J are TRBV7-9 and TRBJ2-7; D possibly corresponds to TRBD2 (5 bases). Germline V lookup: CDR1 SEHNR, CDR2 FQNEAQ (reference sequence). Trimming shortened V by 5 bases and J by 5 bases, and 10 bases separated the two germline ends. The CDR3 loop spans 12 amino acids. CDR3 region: CASSPAADEQYF. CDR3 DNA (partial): TGTGCCAGCAGCCCAGCGGCCGACGAG.

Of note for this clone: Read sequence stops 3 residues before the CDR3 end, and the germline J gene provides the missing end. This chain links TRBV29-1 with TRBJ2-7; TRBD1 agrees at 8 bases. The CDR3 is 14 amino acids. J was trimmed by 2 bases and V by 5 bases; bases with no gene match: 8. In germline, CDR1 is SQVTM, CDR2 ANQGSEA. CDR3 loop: CSVPAGTGPYEQYF. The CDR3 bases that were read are TGCAGCGTTCCGGCCGGGACAGGCCCCTACGAG.

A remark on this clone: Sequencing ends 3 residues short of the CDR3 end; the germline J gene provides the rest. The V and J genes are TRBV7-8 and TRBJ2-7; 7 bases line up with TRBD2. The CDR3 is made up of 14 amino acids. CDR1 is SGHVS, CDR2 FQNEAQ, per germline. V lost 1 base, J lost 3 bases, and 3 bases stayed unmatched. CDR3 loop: CASSLGGGNYEQYF. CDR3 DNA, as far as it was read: TGTGCCAGCAGCTTAGGGGGGGGGAACTACGAG.

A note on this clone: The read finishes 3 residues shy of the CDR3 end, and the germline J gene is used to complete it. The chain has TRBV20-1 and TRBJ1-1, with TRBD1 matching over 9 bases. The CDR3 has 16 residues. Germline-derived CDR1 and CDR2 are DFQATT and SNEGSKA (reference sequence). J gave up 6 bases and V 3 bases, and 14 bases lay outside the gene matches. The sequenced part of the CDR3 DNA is TGCAGTGCTAGCACAGGGGGCGATTTACGTTACGCTGAA. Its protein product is CSASTGGDLRYAE. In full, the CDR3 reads CSASTGGDLRYAEAFF.

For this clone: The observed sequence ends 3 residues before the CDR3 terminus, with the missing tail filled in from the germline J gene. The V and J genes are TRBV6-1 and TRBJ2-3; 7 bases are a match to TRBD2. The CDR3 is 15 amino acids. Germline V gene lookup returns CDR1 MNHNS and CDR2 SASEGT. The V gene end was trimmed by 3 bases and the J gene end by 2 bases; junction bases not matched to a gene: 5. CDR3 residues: CASSELAEITDTQYF. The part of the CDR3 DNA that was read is TGTGCCAGCAGTGAGCTAGCGGAGATCACAGATACG.

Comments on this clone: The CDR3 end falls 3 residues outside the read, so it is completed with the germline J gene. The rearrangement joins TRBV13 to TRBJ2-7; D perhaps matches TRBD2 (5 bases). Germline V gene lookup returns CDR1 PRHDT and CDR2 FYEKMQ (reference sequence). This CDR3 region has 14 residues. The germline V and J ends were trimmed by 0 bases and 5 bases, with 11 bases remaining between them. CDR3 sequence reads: CASSLGGVFNEQYF. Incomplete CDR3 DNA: TGTGCCAGCAGCTTAGGCGGGGTCTTCAACGAG.

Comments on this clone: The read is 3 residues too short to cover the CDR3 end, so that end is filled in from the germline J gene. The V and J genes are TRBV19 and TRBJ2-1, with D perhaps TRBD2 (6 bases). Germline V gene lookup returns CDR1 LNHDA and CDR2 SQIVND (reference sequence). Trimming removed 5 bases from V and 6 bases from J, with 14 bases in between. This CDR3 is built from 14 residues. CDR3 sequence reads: CASSPGTPGNEQFF. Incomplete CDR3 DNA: TGTGCCAGTAGTCCAGGGACTCCCGGCAATGAG. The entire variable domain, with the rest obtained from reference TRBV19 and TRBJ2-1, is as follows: DGGITQSPKYLFRKEGQNVTLSCEQNLNHDAMYWYRQDPGQGLRLIYYSQIVNDFQKGDIAEGYSVSREKKESFPLTVTSAQKNPTAFYLCASSPGTPGNEQFFGPGTRLTVL.

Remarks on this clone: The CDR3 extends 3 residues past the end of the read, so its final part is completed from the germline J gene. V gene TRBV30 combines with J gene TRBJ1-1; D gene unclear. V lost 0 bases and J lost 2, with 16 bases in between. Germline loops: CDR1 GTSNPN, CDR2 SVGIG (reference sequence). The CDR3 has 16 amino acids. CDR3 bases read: TGTGCCTGGAGTGTACCTTATGCGGCCTTCAACACTGAA. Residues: CAWSVPYAAFNTE. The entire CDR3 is CAWSVPYAAFNTEAFF.

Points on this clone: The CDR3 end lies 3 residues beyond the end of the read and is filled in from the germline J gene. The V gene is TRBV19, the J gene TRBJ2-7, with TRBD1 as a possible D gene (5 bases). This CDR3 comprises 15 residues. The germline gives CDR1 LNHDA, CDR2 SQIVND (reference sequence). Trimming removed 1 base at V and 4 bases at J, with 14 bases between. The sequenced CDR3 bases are TGTGCCAGTAGTATAGTTGCAGGGCCTCCTTACGAG. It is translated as CASSIVAGPPYE. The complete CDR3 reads CASSIVAGPPYEQYF.

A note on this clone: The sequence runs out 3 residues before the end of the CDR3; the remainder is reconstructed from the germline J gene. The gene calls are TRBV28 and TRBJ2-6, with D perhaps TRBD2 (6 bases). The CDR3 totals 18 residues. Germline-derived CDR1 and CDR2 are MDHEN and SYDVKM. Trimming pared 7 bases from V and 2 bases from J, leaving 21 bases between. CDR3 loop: CASTHPRDSHPGANVLTF. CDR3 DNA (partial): TGTGCCAGCACCCATCCCCGGGACTCGCACCCTGGGGCCAACGTC.

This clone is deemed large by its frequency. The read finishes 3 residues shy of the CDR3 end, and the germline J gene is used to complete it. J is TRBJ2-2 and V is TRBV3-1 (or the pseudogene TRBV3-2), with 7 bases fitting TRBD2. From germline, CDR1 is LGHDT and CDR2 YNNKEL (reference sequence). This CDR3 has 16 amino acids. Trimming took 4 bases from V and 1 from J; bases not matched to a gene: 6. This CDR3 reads CASSPGGGGNTGELFF. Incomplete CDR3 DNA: TGTGCCAGCAGCCCAGGTGGGGGGGGGAACACCGGGGAG.

CDR3 DNA (partial): TGTGCCAGCAGCTGGACTAGCGGGAGCTACGAG. Its protein product is CASSWTSGSYE. The entire CDR3 is CASSWTSGSYEQYF. The rearrangement uses TRBV7-2 and TRBJ2-7; TRBD2 aligns across 13 bases. The read terminates 3 residues before the CDR3 end, so the remaining end is supplied by the germline J gene. CDR3 length: 14 amino acids. V shed 4 bases and J 3 bases; nucleotides not matched to a gene: 0. Germline CDR1 reads SGHTA; CDR2 reads FQGNSA.

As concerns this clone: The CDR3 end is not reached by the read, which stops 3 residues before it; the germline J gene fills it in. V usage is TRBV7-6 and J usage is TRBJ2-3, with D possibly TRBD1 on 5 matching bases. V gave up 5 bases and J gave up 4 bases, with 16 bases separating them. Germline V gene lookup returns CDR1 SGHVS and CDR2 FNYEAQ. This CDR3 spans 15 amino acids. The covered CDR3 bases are TGTGCCAGCAGCCCCCCCCGTCTAGGGGCAGATACG. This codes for CASSPPRLGADT. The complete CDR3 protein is CASSPPRLGADTQYF.

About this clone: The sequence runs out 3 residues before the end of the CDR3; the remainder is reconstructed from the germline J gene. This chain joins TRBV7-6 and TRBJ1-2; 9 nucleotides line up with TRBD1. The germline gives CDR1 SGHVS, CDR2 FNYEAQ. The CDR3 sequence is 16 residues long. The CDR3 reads CASSSASGTGSYDYTF. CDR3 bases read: TGTGCCAGCAGCTCCGCCTCCGGGACAGGGTCCTACGAC.

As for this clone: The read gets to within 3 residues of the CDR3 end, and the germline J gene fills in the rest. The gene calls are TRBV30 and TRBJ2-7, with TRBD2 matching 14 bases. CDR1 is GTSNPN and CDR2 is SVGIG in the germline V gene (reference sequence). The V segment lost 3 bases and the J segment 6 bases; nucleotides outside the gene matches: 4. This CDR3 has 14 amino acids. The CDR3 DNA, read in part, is TGTGCCTGGAGCCCGGGACTAGCGGGAGTCGAG. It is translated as CAWSPGLAGVE. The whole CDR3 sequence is CAWSPGLAGVEQYF.

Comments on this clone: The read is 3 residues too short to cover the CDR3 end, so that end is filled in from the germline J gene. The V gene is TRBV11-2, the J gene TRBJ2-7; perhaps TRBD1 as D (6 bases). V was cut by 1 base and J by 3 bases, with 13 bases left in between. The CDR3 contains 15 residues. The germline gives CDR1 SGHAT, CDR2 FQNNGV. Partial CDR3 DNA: TGTGCCAGCAGCTTAGGGCCAGGGGTAAACTACGAG. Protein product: CASSLGPGVNYE. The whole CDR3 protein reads CASSLGPGVNYEQYF.

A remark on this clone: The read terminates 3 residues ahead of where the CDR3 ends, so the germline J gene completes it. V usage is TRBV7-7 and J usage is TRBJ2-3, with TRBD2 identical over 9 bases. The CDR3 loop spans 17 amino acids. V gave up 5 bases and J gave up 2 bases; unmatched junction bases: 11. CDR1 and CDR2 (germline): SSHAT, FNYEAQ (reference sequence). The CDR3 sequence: CASSPAAGGAPTDTQYF. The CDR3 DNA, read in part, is TGTGCCAGCAGCCCAGCCGCGGGGGGGGCCCCCACAGATACG.

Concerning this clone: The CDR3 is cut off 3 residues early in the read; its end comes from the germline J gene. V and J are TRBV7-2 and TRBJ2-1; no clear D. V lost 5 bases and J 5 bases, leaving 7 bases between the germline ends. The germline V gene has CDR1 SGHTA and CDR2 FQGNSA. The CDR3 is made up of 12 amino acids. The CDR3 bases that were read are TGTGCCAGCAGCCCCGCGAACAATGAG. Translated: CASSPANNE. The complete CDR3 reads CASSPANNEQFF. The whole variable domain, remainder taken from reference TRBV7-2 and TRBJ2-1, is GAGVSQSPSNKVTEKGKDVELRCDPISGHTALYWYRQSLGQGLEFLIYFQGNSAPDKSGLPSDRFSAERTGGSVSTLTIQRTQQEDSAVYLCASSPANNEQFFGPGTRLTVL.

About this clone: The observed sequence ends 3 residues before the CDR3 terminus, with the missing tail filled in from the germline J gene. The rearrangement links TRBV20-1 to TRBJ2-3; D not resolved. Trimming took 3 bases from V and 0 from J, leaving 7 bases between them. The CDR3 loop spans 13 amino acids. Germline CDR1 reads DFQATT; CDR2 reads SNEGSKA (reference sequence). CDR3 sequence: CSARGSSTDTQYF. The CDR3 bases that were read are TGCAGTGCTAGGGGCTCTAGCACAGATACG.

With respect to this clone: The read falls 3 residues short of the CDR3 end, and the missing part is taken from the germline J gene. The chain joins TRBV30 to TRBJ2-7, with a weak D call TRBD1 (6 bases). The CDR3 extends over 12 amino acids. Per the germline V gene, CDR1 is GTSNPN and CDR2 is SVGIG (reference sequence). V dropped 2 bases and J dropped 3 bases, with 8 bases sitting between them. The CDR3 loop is CAWSSGDYEQYF. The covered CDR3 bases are TGTGCCTGGAGTTCAGGGGACTACGAG.

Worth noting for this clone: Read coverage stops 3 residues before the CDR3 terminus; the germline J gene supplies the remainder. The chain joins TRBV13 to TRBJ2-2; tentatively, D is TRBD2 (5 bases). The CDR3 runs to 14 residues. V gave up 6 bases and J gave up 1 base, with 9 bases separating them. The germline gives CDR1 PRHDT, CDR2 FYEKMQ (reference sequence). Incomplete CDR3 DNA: TGTGCCAGCAGTTCAGGACTGAACACCGGGGAG. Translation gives CASSSGLNTGE. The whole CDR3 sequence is CASSSGLNTGELFF.